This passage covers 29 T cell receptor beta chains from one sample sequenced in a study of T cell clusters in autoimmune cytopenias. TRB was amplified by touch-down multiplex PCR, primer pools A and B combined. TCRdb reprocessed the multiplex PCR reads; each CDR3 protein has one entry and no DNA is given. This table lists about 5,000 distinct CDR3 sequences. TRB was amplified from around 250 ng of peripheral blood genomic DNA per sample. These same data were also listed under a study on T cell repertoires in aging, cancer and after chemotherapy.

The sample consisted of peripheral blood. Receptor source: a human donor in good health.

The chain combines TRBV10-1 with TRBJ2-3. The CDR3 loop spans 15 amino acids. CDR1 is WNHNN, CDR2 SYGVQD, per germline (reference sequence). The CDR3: CASSVGHNPTDTQYF.

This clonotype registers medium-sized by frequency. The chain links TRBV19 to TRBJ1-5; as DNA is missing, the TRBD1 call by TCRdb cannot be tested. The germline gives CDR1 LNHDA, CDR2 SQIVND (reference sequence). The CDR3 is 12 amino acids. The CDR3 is CASSQGGQPQHF.

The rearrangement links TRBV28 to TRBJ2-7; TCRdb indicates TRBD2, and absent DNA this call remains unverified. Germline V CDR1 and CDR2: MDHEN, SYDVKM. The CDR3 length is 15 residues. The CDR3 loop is CASSLAGGLTYEQYF.

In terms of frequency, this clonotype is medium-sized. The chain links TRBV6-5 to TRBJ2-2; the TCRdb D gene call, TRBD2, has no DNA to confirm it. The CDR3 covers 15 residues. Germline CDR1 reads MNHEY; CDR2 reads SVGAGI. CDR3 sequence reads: CASRGLAGITGELFF.

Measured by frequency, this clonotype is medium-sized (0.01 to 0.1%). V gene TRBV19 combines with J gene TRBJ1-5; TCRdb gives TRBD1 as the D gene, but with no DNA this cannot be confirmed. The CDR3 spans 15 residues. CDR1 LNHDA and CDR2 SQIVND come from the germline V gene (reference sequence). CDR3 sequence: CASSNIRTGVQPQHF.

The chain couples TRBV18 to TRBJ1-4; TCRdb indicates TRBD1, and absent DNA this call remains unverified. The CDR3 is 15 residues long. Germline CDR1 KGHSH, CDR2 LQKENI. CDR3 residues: CASSPGGRGNEKLFF.

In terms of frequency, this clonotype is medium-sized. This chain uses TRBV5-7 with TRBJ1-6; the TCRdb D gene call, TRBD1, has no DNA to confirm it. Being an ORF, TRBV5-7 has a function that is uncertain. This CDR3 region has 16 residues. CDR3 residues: CASSFRGDSYNSPLHF.

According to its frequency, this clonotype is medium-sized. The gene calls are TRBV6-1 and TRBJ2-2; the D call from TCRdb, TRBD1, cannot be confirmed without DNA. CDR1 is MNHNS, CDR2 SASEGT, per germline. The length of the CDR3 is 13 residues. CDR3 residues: CASSRQGAGELFF.

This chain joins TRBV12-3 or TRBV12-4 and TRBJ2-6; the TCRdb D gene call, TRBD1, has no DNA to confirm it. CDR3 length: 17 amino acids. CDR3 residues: CASSLRDRLVTANVLTF.

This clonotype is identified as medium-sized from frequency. The chain's CDR3 is CATSREPPVPGQRTYEQYF. The gene calls are TRBV15 and TRBJ2-7; there is no DNA to check the TCRdb D call of TRBD1. Germline values: CDR1 LNHNV, CDR2 YYDKDF (reference sequence). The CDR3 covers 19 residues.

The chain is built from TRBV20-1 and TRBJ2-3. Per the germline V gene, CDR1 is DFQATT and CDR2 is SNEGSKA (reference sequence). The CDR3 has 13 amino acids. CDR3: CSASVSPPDTQYF.

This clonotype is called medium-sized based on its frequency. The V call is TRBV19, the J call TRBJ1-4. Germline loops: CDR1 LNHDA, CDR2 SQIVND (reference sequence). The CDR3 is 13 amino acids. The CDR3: CASSIVSGEKLFF. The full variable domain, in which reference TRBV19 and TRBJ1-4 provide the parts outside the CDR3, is DGGITQSPKYLFRKEGQNVTLSCEQNLNHDAMYWYRQDPGQGLRLIYYSQIVNDFQKGDIAEGYSVSREKKESFPLTVTSAQKNPTAFYLCASSIVSGEKLFFGSGTQLSVL.

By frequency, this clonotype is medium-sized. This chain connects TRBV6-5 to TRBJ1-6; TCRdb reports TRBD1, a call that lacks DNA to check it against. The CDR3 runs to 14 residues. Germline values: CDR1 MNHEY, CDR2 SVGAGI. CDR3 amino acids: CASSPGTGVSPLHF.

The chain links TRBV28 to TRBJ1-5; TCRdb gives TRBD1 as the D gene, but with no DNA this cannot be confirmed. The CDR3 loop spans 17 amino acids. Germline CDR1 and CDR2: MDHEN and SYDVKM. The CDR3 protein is CASRTLGQGNSNQPQHF.

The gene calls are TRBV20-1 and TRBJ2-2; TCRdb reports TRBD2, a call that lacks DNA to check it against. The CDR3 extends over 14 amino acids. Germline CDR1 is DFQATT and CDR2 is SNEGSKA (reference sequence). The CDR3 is CSAAERGEAGELFF.

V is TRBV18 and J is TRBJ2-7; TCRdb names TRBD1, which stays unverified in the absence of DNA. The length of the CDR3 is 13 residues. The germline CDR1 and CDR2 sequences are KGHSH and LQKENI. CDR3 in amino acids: CASSRDRGNEQYF.

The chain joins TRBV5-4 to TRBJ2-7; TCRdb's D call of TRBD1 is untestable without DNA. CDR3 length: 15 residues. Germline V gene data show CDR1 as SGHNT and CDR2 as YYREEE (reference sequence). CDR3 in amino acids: CASSNGQGMVPEQYF.

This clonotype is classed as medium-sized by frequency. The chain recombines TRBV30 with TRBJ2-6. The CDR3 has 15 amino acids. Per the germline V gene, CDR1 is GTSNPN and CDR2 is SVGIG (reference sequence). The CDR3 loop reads CASQFGDSGANVLTF. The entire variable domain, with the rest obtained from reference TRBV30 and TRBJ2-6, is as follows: SQTIHQWPATLVQPVGSPLSLECTVEGTSNPNLYWYRQAAGRGLQLLFYSVGIGQISSEVPQNLSASRPQDRQFILSSKKLLLSDSGFYLCASQFGDSGANVLTFGAGSRLTVL.

The CDR3 sequence: CASSPAALSTDTQYF. J is TRBJ2-3 and V is TRBV9. Germline CDR1 is SGDLS and CDR2 is YYNGEE. The CDR3 is made up of 15 amino acids.

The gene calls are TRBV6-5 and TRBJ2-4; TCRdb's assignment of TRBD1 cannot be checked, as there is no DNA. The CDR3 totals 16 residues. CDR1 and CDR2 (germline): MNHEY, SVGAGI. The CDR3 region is CASSPGGGLSKNIQYF.

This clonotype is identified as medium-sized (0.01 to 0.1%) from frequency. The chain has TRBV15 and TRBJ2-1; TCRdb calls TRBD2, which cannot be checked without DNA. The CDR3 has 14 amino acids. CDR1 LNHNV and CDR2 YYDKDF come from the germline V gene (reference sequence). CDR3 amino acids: CATRTRGAYNEQFF.

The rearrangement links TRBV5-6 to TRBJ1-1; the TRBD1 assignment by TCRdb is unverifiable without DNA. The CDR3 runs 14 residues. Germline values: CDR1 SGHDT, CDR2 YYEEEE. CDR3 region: CASSFGGGDTEAFF.

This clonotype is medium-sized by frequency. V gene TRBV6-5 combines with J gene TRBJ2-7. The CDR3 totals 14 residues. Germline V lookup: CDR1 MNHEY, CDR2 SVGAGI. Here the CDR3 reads CASSDRVGDYEQYF.

The CDR3 sequence: CASTEWAGTGAGEQYF. V and J are TRBV6-1 and TRBJ2-7; the TCRdb D gene call, TRBD1, has no DNA to confirm it. Germline V CDR1 and CDR2: MNHNS, SASEGT. The CDR3 runs 16 residues.

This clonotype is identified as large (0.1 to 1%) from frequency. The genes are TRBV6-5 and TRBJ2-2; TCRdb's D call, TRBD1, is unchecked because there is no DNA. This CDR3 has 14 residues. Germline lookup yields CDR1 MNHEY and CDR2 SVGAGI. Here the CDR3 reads CASSPQSLTGELFF.

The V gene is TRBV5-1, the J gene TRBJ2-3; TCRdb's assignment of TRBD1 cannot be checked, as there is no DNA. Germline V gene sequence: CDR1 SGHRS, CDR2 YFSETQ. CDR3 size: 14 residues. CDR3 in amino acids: CASAGRGYTDTQYF.

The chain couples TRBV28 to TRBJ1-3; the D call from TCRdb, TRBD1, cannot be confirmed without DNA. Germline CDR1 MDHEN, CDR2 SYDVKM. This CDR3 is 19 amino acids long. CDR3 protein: CASRPFGWDRQSSGNTIYF.

The CDR3: CATSRVRTLDMNTEAFF. V gene TRBV15 combines with J gene TRBJ1-1; TCRdb returns TRBD1, unconfirmable since there is no DNA. This CDR3 spans 17 amino acids. CDR1 is LNHNV, CDR2 YYDKDF, per germline (reference sequence).

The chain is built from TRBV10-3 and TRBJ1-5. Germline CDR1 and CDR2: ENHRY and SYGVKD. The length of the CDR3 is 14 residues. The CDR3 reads CAISVDRSRQPQHF.